These 25 T cell receptor beta chains came from one sample sequenced in a study of T cell clonality in common variable immunodeficiency. Clones were read by immunoSEQ multiplex PCR, and TCRdb kept only the in-frame ones, dropping some. The sample was found to contain roughly 57,000 clones, and every one recurs. The sample was peripheral blood mononuclear cells. The receptors shown here come from a person between 18 and 69 years old in good health.

There are many counts of this clone. Sequencing ends 3 residues short of the CDR3 end; the germline J gene provides the rest. The chain couples TRBV7-2 to TRBJ1-4; 7 bases match TRBD1. V trimming: 1 base; J trimming: 8 bases; junction bases outside the gene matches: 4. Germline V gene lookup returns CDR1 SGHTA and CDR2 FQGNSA. This CDR3 has 14 residues. The covered CDR3 bases are TGTGCCAGCAGCTTAGACAGGGGCCAAGAAAAA. Amino acids: CASSLDRGQEK. The entire CDR3 reads CASSLDRGQEKLFF.

At least ten counts were recorded for this clone. The CDR3 region is CSVMLAGGGEQFF. The sequenced CDR3 bases are TGCAGTGTGATGCTAGCGGGCGGCGGTGAG. The chain employs TRBV20-1 and TRBJ2-1, with 8 positions matching TRBD2. Coverage ceases 3 residues before the CDR3 finishes, and the germline J gene fills in the end. Germline CDR1 reads DFQATT; CDR2 reads SNEGSKA (reference sequence). V lost 7 bases, J lost 9 bases, and 11 bases stayed unmatched. The CDR3 sequence is 13 residues long.

This clone appeared many times. The CDR3 end is not reached by the read, which stops 3 residues before it; the germline J gene fills it in. The chain is built from TRBV19 and TRBJ2-3, with D perhaps TRBD2 (6 bases). CDR1 LNHDA and CDR2 SQIVND come from the germline V gene (reference sequence). Trimming took 6 bases from V and 6 from J, leaving 10 bases between them. The CDR3 runs 12 residues. The CDR3 loop is CASSRAGDTQYF. CDR3 DNA (partial): TGTGCCAGTAGCCGGGCGGGGGATACG.

This clone was counted at least ten times. Coverage ceases 3 residues before the CDR3 finishes, and the germline J gene fills in the end. V and J are TRBV19 and TRBJ1-1; possible D gene TRBD1, 5 bases. With 5 bases removed from V and 5 bases from J, the gap between germline ends came to 12 bases. CDR1 and CDR2 (germline): LNHDA, SQIVND (reference sequence). This CDR3 comprises 13 residues. CDR3 bases read: TGTGCCAGTAGTGACGGGGGGGTTACTGAA. Residues: CASSDGGVTE. The entire CDR3 reads CASSDGGVTEAFF.

This clone was seen many times. Coverage ceases 3 residues before the CDR3 finishes, and the germline J gene fills in the end. This chain connects TRBV30 to TRBJ1-2; 8 bases map to TRBD1. Unmatched junction bases numbered 15, after V lost 4 bases and J lost 5 bases. This CDR3 spans 16 amino acids. CDR1 is GTSNPN and CDR2 is SVGIG in the germline V gene (reference sequence). CDR3 amino acids: CAWTPGQGAIWYGYTF. CDR3 DNA, as far as it was read: TGTGCCTGGACCCCTGGGCAGGGGGCGATTTGGTATGGC. The complete variable domain, with remaining parts taken from reference TRBV30 and TRBJ1-2, reads SQTIHQWPATLVQPVGSPLSLECTVEGTSNPNLYWYRQAAGRGLQLLFYSVGIGQISSEVPQNLSASRPQDRQFILSSKKLLLSDSGFYLCAWTPGQGAIWYGYTFGSGTRLTVV.

This clone came up many times. CDR3 residues: CASSIEHTNYGYTF. Partial CDR3 DNA: TGTGCCAGTAGTATAGAGCACACCAACTATGGC. J is TRBJ1-2 and V is TRBV19, with D unclear. The CDR3 end falls 3 residues outside the read, so it is completed with the germline J gene. V lost 0 bases and J lost 2, with 7 bases in between. The CDR3 sequence is 14 residues long. Germline V gives CDR1 LNHDA, CDR2 SQIVND (reference sequence).

This clone showed up many times. This CDR3 is CASSFEATEAFF. The sequenced part of the CDR3 DNA is TGTGCCAGCAGCTTCGAGGCCACTGAA. The J gene is TRBJ1-1, the V gene TRBV7-9; D is uncertain. The CDR3 extends 3 residues past the end of the read, so its final part is completed from the germline J gene. Per the germline V gene, CDR1 is SEHNR and CDR2 is FQNEAQ (reference sequence). V lost 3 bases to trimming and J lost 4 bases, with 6 bases between them. The CDR3 covers 12 residues. The whole variable domain, remainder taken from reference TRBV7-9 and TRBJ1-1, is DTGVSQNPRHKITKRGQNVTFRCDPISEHNRLYWYRQTLGQGPEFLTYFQNEAQLEKSRLLSDRFSAERPKGSFSTLEIQRTEQGDSAMYLCASSFEATEAFFGQGTRLTVV.

This clone was recorded at least ten times. The read terminates 3 residues ahead of where the CDR3 ends, so the germline J gene completes it. The chain employs TRBV18 and TRBJ2-1; the match to TRBD1 covers 8 bases. This CDR3 spans 14 amino acids. Trimming cost V 4 bases and J 7 bases; bases outside gene matches: 6. Germline values: CDR1 KGHSH, CDR2 LQKENI. CDR3 residues: CASSLTGAPNEQFF. The CDR3 DNA, read in part, is TGTGCCAGCTCACTGACAGGGGCGCCGAATGAG.

At least ten counts were recorded for this clone. The read comes to an end 3 residues before the CDR3 does, leaving the germline J gene to fill in the end. V and J are TRBV6-2 or TRBV6-3 and TRBJ2-2; D not certain. Between the trimmed V and J ends, which lost 6 bases and 4 bases, there was a span of 12 bases. The CDR3 is 14 residues long. Germline CDR1 reads MNHEY; CDR2 reads SVGEGT. The CDR3 DNA, read in part, is TGTGCCAGCAGCTCTCAGGCCCCCACCGGGGAG. This translates into CASSSQAPTGE. The full CDR3 sequence reads CASSSQAPTGELFF.

This clone was recorded many times. The read falls 3 residues short of the CDR3 end, and the missing part is taken from the germline J gene. The chain uses TRBV12-3 or TRBV12-4 and TRBJ2-5; the match to TRBD2 covers 7 bases. This CDR3 spans 17 amino acids. Losses at the gene ends were 2 bases for V and 2 bases for J; bases not matched to a gene: 11. The sequenced CDR3 bases are TGTGCCAGCAGTTTAATTGGAGTAGCGGGCCCTCAAGAGACC. It is translated as CASSLIGVAGPQET. From start to end, the CDR3 is CASSLIGVAGPQETQYF.

This clone was counted at least ten times. The sequence runs out 3 residues before the end of the CDR3; the remainder is reconstructed from the germline J gene. The chain has TRBV20-1 and TRBJ1-6; 7 bases line up with TRBD1. Germline CDR1 reads DFQATT; CDR2 reads SNEGSKA (reference sequence). With V trimmed by 1 base and J by 5 bases, 5 bases remained unmatched. The CDR3 sequence is 15 residues long. Partial CDR3 DNA: TGCAGTGCTAGAGCCCCGGGGACAGATAATTCACCC. Its translation: CSARAPGTDNSP. The whole CDR3 reads CSARAPGTDNSPLHF.

This clone was counted ten times or more. The sequence runs out 3 residues before the end of the CDR3; the remainder is reconstructed from the germline J gene. The genes are TRBV12-3 or TRBV12-4 and TRBJ1-6, with D perhaps matching TRBD1 (6 bases). V was trimmed by 3 bases and J by 9 bases, leaving 12 bases between them. This CDR3 spans 14 amino acids. CDR3 loop: CASSLSGGGSPLHF. The part of the CDR3 DNA that was read is TGTGCCAGCAGTTTGTCGGGGGGCGGTTCACCC.

This clone was detected many times. The read ends 3 residues before the CDR3 terminus; that terminus is restored from the germline J gene. J is TRBJ1-1 and V is TRBV6-1; D unclear. CDR1 is MNHNS and CDR2 is SASEGT in the germline V gene. The CDR3 length is 16 residues. V was shortened by 4 bases and J by 1 base, with 16 bases between the two germline ends. CDR3 bases read: TGTGCCAGCAGTGTGTGGAGAAGGGCCGCGAACACTGAA. Translation gives CASSVWRRAANTE. In full, the CDR3 is CASSVWRRAANTEAFF.

Ten or more counts support this clone. The DNA ends 3 residues before the CDR3 does, and the rest of the CDR3 is filled in from the germline J gene. The same CDR3 also results from other DNA sequences found in this sample. This chain connects TRBV20-1 to TRBJ1-3; no reliable D call. V dropped 0 bases and J dropped 4 bases, with 10 bases sitting between them. CDR1 DFQATT and CDR2 SNEGSKA come from the germline V gene (reference sequence). This CDR3 comprises 14 residues. The CDR3 loop is CSARDGTTGNTIYF. CDR3 bases read: TGCAGTGCTAGAGATGGCACGACAGGAAACACC.

This clone has ten or more counts. Read coverage stops 3 residues before the CDR3 terminus; the germline J gene supplies the remainder. The V and J genes are TRBV2 and TRBJ1-1; tentatively, D is TRBD1 (5 bases). V lost 5 bases, J lost 4 bases, and 8 bases lay in between. The V gene's germline CDR1 is SNHLY and CDR2 FYNNEI. This CDR3 has 12 residues. CDR3 region: CASSQGATEAFF. CDR3 bases read: TGTGCCAGCAGTCAGGGCGCCACTGAA.

This clone was picked up many times. The read ends 3 residues before the CDR3 terminus; that terminus is restored from the germline J gene. V usage is TRBV14 and J usage is TRBJ2-4, with D tentatively TRBD1 (6 bases). Trimming pared 3 bases from V and 8 bases from J, leaving 17 bases between. This CDR3 region has 15 residues. Germline CDR1 and CDR2: SGHDN and FVKESK. CDR3 region: CASSHGSGAGDIQYF. CDR3 DNA (partial): TGTGCCAGCAGCCACGGTTCAGGGGCTGGGGACATT. The full variable domain, completed using reference TRBV14 and TRBJ2-4, is EAGVTQFPSHSVIEKGQTVTLRCDPISGHDNLYWYRRVMGKEIKFLLHFVKESKQDESGMPNNRFLAERTGGTYSTLKVQPAELEDSGVYFCASSHGSGAGDIQYFGAGTRLSVL.

This clone showed up many times. The observed sequence ends 3 residues before the CDR3 terminus, with the missing tail filled in from the germline J gene. V and J are TRBV5-5 and TRBJ2-5; D unresolved. The CDR3 consists of 12 residues. CDR1 is SGHKS and CDR2 is YYEKEE in the germline V gene (reference sequence). Deletions cut 0 bases from V and 3 bases from J, with 3 bases between. CDR3 residues: CASSLAKETQYF. CDR3 bases read: TGTGCCAGCAGCTTGGCTAAAGAGACC.

This clone was found many times. Read coverage stops 3 residues before the CDR3 terminus; the germline J gene supplies the remainder. J is TRBJ2-3 and V is TRBV7-8, with a tentative D call TRBD1 (5 bases). This CDR3 has 14 residues. The V end was cut by 5 bases, the J end by 3 bases, with 12 bases between. Per the germline V gene, CDR1 is SGHVS and CDR2 is FQNEAQ. The CDR3 loop reads CASSPWTRTDTQYF. The sequenced part of the CDR3 DNA is TGTGCCAGCAGCCCCTGGACACGAACAGATACG. The variable domain in full, with the rest retrieved from reference TRBV7-8 and TRBJ2-3, is GAGVSQSPRYKVAKRGQDVALRCDPISGHVSLFWYQQALGQGPEFLTYFQNEAQLDKSGLPSDRFFAERPEGSVSTLKIQRTQQEDSAVYLCASSPWTRTDTQYFGPGTRLTVL.

The sample holds many counts of this clone. With the read ending 3 residues before the CDR3 end, the germline J gene is used to fill in that end. V and J are TRBV27 and TRBJ1-2; 9 positions match TRBD1. Losses at the gene ends were 2 bases for V and 1 base for J; bases not matched to a gene: 2. Germline-derived CDR1 and CDR2 are MNHEY and SMNVEV (reference sequence). The CDR3 extends over 15 amino acids. CDR3 sequence reads: CASSLGTGRNYGYTF. The CDR3 DNA, read in part, is TGTGCCAGCAGTTTAGGGACAGGGCGTAACTATGGC.

This clone was observed many times. The read falls 3 residues short of the CDR3 end, and the missing part is taken from the germline J gene. The rearrangement links TRBV29-1 to TRBJ1-1; 7 bases are a match to TRBD1. The germline V gene encodes CDR1 SQVTM and CDR2 ANQGSEA. V dropped 7 bases and J dropped 6; count of bases not matched to a gene: 5. The CDR3 sequence is 11 residues long. CDR3 loop: CSERQGPEAFF. CDR3 DNA, as far as it was read: TGCAGCGAGAGACAGGGCCCTGAA.

This clone was picked up many times. The read gets to within 3 residues of the CDR3 end, and the germline J gene fills in the rest. V usage is TRBV30 and J usage is TRBJ2-2; D possibly corresponds to TRBD1 (6 bases). In germline, CDR1 is GTSNPN, CDR2 SVGIG (reference sequence). The CDR3 is 19 residues long. This CDR3 reads CAWSVKVKRQDQSNEKLFF. CDR3 DNA (partial): TGTGCCTGGAGTGTCAAAGTAAAGCGACAGGATCAGTCTAATGAAAAG.

This clone appeared a few times. The CDR3 reads CASSPSGGTNQPQHF. The DNA read from the CDR3 is TGTGCCAGCAGCCCCTCGGGGGGGACCAATCAGCCC. The chain has TRBV7-9 and TRBJ1-5, with D possibly matching TRBD1 (5 bases). The read comes to an end 3 residues before the CDR3 does, leaving the germline J gene to fill in the end. Per the germline V gene, CDR1 is SEHNR and CDR2 is FQNEAQ (reference sequence). V was shortened by 5 bases and J by 3 bases, with 14 bases between the two germline ends. There are 15 residues in the CDR3.

This clone occurred many times. The read ends 3 residues early relative to the CDR3; the germline J gene fills the gap. The V gene is TRBV11-2, the J gene TRBJ2-2; D remains unclear. The germline V gene has CDR1 SGHAT and CDR2 FQNNGV. This CDR3 is built from 15 residues. Trimming removed 2 bases from V and 1 base from J, with 8 bases in between. The CDR3: CASSLLPLNTGELFF. The CDR3 DNA, read in part, is TGTGCCAGCAGCTTACTACCATTGAACACCGGGGAG.

This clone appeared a few times. The read finishes 3 residues shy of the CDR3 end, and the germline J gene is used to complete it. This chain connects TRBV10-2 to TRBJ2-3, with D possibly TRBD2 on 6 matching bases. There are 12 residues in the CDR3. Germline values: CDR1 WSHSY, CDR2 SAAADI. The covered CDR3 bases are TGCGCCAGCAGAGGGACTCAGGAAACG. This codes for CASRGTQET. The full-length CDR3 reads as CASRGTQETQYF.

This clone was seen at least ten times. This may be a read error, as it is one base from a much larger clone. The CDR3 loop is CSAAGLASFGETQYF. CDR3 DNA, as far as it was read: TGCAGCGCCGCTGGACTAGCGTCCTTTGGGGAGACC. V gene TRBV29-1 combines with J gene TRBJ2-5; 9 nucleotides agree with TRBD2. The read terminates 3 residues before the CDR3 end, so the remaining end is supplied by the germline J gene. The CDR3 runs 15 residues. Germline-derived CDR1 and CDR2 are SQVTM and ANQGSEA. Unmatched junction bases numbered 14, after V lost 7 bases and J lost 5 bases.